The T cell receptor beta chain described here comes from a study of low-dose radiotherapy and immunotherapy resistance in tumors. There are many counts of this clonotype. Time point in this sample: after trial treatment. The treatment: LDRT plus nivolumab, ipilimumab, low-dose cyclophosphamide and aspirin (RACIN trial). Primers used for first-strand cDNA, a TRAV- and TRBV-specific set, covered both alpha and beta chains. The PCR that amplified TCRs ran for 20 cycles, relying on a constant-region primer and a V-primer adapter. Isolated mRNA was amplified by in vitro transcription. One entry per CDR3 protein, called by TCRdb with MiXCR from the reads. The top ten hold around 13% of the sample, which has roughly 100,000 distinct CDR3 sequences, 20% to 25% seen once. The CDR3 is 13 residues long. CDR1 is SGDLS, CDR2 YYNGEE, per germline. Trimming took 0 bases from V and 3 from J, leaving 6 bases between them.

Sample: PBMCs, taken after low-dose radiotherapy plus immunotherapy. The chain is built from TRBV9 and TRBJ1-1; D perhaps matches TRBD1 (6 bases). The sequence derives from a female donor with ovarian cancer. In DNA, the CDR3 is TGTGCCAGCAGCGTAGCAGGGGACACTGAAGCTTTCTTT. Translation gives CASSVAGDTEAFF. Using reference TRBV9 and TRBJ1-1 for the parts outside the CDR3, the full variable domain is DSGVTQTPKHLITATGQRVTLRCSPRSGDLSVYWYQQSLDQGLQFLIQYYNGEERAKGNILERFSAQQFPDLHSELNLSSLELGDSALYFCASSVAGDTEAFFGQGTRLTVV.